A single sample gave rise to the 2 T cell receptor beta chains below, sequenced in a study of blood T cell repertoires in COVID-19. Using immunoSEQ multiplex PCR, the repertoire was profiled, and TCRdb retains in-frame clones only, with some absent. The sample carries about 150,000 clones, around 80% recorded once. Material for sequencing was peripheral blood. The receptors were gathered from a man between 60 and 75 years old with acute or convalescent COVID-19.

The CDR3 region is CAWSSSSRAGGNQPQHF. In nucleotides, the CDR3 is TGTGCCTGGAGTTCCTCCTCGAGGGCAGGAGGCAATCAGCCCCAGCATTTT. J is TRBJ1-5 and V is TRBV30; D is undetermined. This CDR3 is 17 amino acids long. Deletions cut 2 bases from V and 2 bases from J, with 19 bases between. CDR1 GTSNPN and CDR2 SVGIG come from the germline V gene (reference sequence).

The chain combines TRBV18 with TRBJ2-4; the match to TRBD2 covers 14 bases. From germline, CDR1 is KGHSH and CDR2 LQKENI. The trim removed 3 bases at V and 10 bases at J, leaving 14 bases unmatched. The CDR3 contains 18 residues. The CDR3 loop reads CASSPQIAGTSGGGIQYF. The CDR3, as DNA: TGTGCCAGCTCACCCCAAATAGCCGGGACTAGCGGGGGAGGAATTCAGTACTTC.